What follows is one T cell receptor beta chain and its context. Distinct nucleotide sequences in the sample also encode this CDR3. TCRdb's table, derived via immunoSEQ multiplex PCR, lists solely in-frame clones and lacks some. This table holds hundreds of thousands of clones, 87% found once. This record comes from a study of blood T cell repertoires in COVID-19. Across the whole study: In each case, the material was cDNA or gDNA derived from T cells, B-cell-depleted T cells, or PBMCs.

Patients of the Seattle cohort, enrolled during active infection, were followed longitudinally. Trimming took off 1 base at V and 0 bases at J, with 7 bases between the two ends. The CDR3 is 15 residues long. Germline CDR1 is SGHDN and CDR2 is FVKESK. Sequencing was carried out using peripheral blood. The receptor comes from a woman between 45 and 60 years old with COVID-19, enrolled during active disease. The chain carries TRBV14 and TRBJ2-1; D perhaps matches TRBD1 (5 bases). CDR3 bases: TGTGCCAGCAGCCAAGGGGGCAGCTCCTACAATGAGCAGTTCTTC. Protein: CASSQGGSSYNEQFF.